The clone carrying this T cell receptor beta chain rates as medium-sized. Using its own MiXCR run on the RT-PCR reads, TCRdb lists one record per CDR3 protein. This sample yields 9,000 to 10,000 distinct CDR3 sequences, of which 5.5% to 7% are seen a single time; 26% belongs to the top ten. The sample comes from a study of patients and donors after allogeneic stem cell transplantation. This CDR3 is built from 13 residues. V lost 10 bases and J lost 3; bases outside the gene matches: 8. From germline, CDR1 is MDHEN and CDR2 SYDVKM. The chain uses TRBV28 and TRBJ2-7; TRBD2 matches 8 bases. This sequence originates from a human donor who was either an allogeneic HSCT recipient or a stem cell or donor lymphocyte infusion donor (not recorded which). It is not recorded whose cells these are; they may come from a transplant donor. Sequenced: blood, either unsorted or a sorted T cell fraction (not recorded which). The DNA for the CDR3 is TGTGCCACGACGGGGGGGCTCCGCTACGAGCAGTACTTC. Protein: CATTGGLRYEQYF. Complete variable domain (other parts from reference TRBV28 and TRBJ2-7): DVKVTQSSRYLVKRTGEKVFLECVQDMDHENMFWYRQDPGLGLRLIYFSYDVKMKEKGDIPEGYSVSREKKERFSLILESASTNQTSMYLCATTGGLRYEQYFGPGTRLTVT.